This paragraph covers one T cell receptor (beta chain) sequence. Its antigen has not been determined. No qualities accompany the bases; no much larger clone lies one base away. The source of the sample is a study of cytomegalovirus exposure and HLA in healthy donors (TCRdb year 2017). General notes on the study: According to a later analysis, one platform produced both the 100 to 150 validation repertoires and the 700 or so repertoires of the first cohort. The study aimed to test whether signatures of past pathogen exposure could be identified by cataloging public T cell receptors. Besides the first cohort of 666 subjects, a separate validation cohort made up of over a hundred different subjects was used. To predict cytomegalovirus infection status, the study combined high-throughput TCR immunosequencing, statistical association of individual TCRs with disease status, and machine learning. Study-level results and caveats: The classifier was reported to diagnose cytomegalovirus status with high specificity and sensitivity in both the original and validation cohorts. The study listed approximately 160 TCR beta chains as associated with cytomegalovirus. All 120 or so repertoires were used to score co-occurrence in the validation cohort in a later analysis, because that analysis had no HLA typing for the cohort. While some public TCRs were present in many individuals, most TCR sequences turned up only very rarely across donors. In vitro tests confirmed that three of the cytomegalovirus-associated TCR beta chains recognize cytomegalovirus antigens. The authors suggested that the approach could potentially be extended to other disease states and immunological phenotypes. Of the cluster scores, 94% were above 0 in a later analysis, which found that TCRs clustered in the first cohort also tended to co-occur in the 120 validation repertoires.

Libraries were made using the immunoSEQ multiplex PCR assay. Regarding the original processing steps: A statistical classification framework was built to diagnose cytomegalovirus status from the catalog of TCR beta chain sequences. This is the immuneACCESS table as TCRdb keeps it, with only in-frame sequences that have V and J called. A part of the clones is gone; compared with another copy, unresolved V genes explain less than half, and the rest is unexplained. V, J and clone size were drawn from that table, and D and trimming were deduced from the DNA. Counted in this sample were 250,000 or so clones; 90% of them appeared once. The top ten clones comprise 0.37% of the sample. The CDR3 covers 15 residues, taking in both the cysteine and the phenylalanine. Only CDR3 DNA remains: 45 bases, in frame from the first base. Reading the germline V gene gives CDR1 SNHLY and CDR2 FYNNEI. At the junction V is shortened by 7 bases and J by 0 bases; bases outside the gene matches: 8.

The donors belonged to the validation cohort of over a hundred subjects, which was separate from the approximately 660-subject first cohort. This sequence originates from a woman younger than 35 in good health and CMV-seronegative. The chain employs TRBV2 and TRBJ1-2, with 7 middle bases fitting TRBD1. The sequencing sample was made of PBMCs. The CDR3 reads CASTRGGKTNYGYTF. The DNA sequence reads TGTGCCAGCACCCGAGGGGGCAAAACTAACTATGGCTACACCTTC.